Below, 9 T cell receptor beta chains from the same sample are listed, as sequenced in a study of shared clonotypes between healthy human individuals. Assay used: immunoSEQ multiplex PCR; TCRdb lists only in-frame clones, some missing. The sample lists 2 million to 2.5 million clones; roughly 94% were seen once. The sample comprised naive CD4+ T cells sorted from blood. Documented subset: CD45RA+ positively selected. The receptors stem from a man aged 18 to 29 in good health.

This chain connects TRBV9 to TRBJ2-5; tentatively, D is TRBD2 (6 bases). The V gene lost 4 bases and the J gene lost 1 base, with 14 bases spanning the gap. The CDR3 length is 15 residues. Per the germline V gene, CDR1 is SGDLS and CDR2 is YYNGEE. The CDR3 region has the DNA TGTGCCAGCAGCCCTACTGGGCGGGGCCAAGAGACCCAGTACTTC. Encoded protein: CASSPTGRGQETQYF.

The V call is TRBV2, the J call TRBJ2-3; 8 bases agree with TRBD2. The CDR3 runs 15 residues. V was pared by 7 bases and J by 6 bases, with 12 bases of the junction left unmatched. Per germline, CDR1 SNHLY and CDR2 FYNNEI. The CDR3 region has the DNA TGTGCCAGCACCCCAGGGGCGGGGGGATGGGATACGCAGTATTTT. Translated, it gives CASTPGAGGWDTQYF.

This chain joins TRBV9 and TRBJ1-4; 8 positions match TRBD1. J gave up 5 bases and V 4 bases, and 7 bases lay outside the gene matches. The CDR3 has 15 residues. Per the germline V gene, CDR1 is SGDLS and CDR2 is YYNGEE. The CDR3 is CASSPQDRVNEKLFF. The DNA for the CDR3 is TGTGCCAGCAGCCCTCAGGACAGGGTGAATGAAAAACTGTTTTTT.

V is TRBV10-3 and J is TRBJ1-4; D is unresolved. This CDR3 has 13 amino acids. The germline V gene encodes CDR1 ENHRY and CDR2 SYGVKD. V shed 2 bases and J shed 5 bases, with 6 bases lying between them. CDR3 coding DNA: TGTGCCATCAGTGAGGCCGGAAATGAAAAACTGTTTTTT. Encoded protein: CAISEAGNEKLFF.

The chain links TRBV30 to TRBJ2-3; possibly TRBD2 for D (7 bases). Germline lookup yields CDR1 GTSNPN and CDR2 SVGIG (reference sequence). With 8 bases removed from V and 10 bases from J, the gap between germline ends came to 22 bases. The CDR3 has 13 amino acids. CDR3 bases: TGTGCCGGGGGGGCAGGGCCGACCCTATCGCAGTATTTT. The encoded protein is CAGGAGPTLSQYF.

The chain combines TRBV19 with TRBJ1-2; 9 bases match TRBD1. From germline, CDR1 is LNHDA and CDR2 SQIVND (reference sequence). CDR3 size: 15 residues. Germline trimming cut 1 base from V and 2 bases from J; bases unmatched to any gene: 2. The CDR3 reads CASSIVGQGNYGYTF. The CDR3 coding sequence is TGTGCCAGTAGTATAGTTGGACAGGGGAACTATGGCTACACCTTC.

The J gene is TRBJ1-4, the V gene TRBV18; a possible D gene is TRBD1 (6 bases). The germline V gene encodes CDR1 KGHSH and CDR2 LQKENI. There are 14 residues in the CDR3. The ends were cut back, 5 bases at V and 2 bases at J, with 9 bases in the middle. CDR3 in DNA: TGTGCCAGCTCAGACAGGCTCACTAATGAAAAACTGTTTTTT. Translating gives CASSDRLTNEKLFF. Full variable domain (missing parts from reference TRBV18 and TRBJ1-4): NAGVMQNPRHLVRRRGQEARLRCSPMKGHSHVYWYRQLPEEGLKFMVYLQKENIIDESGMPKERFSAEFPKEGPSILRIQQVVRGDSAAYFCASSDRLTNEKLFFGSGTQLSVL.

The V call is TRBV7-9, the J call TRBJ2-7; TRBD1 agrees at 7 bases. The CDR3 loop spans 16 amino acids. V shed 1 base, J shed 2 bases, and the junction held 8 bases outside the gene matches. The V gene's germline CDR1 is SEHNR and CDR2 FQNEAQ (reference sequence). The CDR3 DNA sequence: TGTGCCAGCAGCTTAGGAGTCGGGACAGAGACCTACGAGCAGTACTTC. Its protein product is CASSLGVGTETYEQYF. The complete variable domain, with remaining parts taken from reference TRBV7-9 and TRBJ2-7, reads DTGVSQNPRHKITKRGQNVTFRCDPISEHNRLYWYRQTLGQGPEFLTYFQNEAQLEKSRLLSDRFSAERPKGSFSTLEIQRTEQGDSAMYLCASSLGVGTETYEQYFGPGTRLTVT.

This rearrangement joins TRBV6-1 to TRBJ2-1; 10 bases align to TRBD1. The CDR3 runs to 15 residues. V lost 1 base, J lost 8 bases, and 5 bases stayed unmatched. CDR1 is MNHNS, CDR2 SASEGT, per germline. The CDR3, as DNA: TGTGCCAGCAGTGAAGGCGGGACAGGGGACGATGAGCAGTTCTTC. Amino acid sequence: CASSEGGTGDDEQFF.